The text below deals with one TCR beta chain. Its matching antigen is unknown. The same CDR3 is also encoded by other DNA sequences in this sample. This sample was included in a study of shared clonotypes between healthy human individuals. Study results and limitations: Sampling included only blood; tissue repertoires likely differ. A generally larger estimated richness was seen in naive subsets than in memory subsets.

Replicate PCRs for sorted subsets used 200 ng DNA; this equaled 25,000 to 30,000 T cell genomes. The assay was immunoSEQ multiplex PCR, and TCRdb's table has in-frame clones only and misses some. The repertoire consists of about 1,900,000 clones, with approximately 94% occurring once and the leading ten covering more than 0.9%. CD45RO-negative CD8 cells positively selected for CCR7 made up the naive population, which excluded terminally differentiated effector memory CD45RA+ cells. The CDR3 is 13 residues long. With V trimmed by 3 bases and J by 0 bases, 2 bases remained unmatched. Germline CDR1 is SQVTM and CDR2 is ANQGSEA.

This receptor was taken from a man between 18 and 35 years old in good health. The material sequenced was naive CD8+ T cells sorted from blood. The V call is TRBV29-1, the J call TRBJ2-7, with 7 positions matching TRBD1. The DNA for the CDR3 is TGCAGCGTTGAGACAGGGAGCTCCTACGAGCAGTACTTC. Its translation: CSVETGSSYEQYF.